This T cell receptor (beta chain) was identified in a study of shared T cell receptors in the human thymus. J lost 3 bases, V lost 7 bases, and 9 bases had no gene match. CDR3 size: 14 residues. CDR1 is MRHNA, CDR2 SNTAGT, per germline. Using immunoSEQ multiplex PCR, the repertoire was profiled, and TCRdb retains in-frame clones only, with some absent. The sample has 65,000 to 70,000 clones, about 95% seen once. The sequenced sample consisted of thymocytes. The clonotype originates from a human donor. This chain connects TRBV6-4 to TRBJ2-7; 7 bases match TRBD1. The CDR3 sequence is CASTTGAVSYEQYF. In DNA, the CDR3 is TGTGCCAGCACCACAGGGGCTGTAAGCTACGAGCAGTACTTC.